The entry that follows covers one TCR beta chain sequence. Its antigen remains unknown. Measured with immunoSEQ multiplex PCR; TCRdb has only the in-frame clones, and not every one. Of some 180,000 clones listed, around 92% are singletons. This entry belongs to a study of T cell responses to AZD1222 COVID-19 vaccine. General study points: Spike was spanned by vaccine-associated CD4 TCRs, which were dominant at 160-218 and 743-854. Females outnumbered males among donors, who were mostly white British; clonal diversity was possibly underestimated.

CDR3 length: 10 amino acids. Germline V gene data show CDR1 as SQVTM and CDR2 as ANQGSEA. V lost 2 bases and J lost 7, with 2 bases in between. V is TRBV29-1 and J is TRBJ1-4; D not certain. This specimen consisted of peripheral blood, obtained on day 0 of AZD1222 vaccination. This clonotype was obtained from an adult in good health. CDR3 nucleotides: TGCAGCGTTGAATCTGAAAAACTGTTTTTT. This sequence encodes CSVESEKLFF.